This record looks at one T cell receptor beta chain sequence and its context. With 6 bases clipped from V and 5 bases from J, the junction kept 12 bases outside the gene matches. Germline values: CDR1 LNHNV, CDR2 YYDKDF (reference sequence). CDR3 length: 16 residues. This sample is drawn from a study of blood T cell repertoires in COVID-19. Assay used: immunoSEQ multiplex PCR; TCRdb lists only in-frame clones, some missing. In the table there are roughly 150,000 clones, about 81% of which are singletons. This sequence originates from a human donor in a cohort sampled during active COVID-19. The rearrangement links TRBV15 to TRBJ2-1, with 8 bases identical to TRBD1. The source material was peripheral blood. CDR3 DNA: TGTGCCACCAGTTCCCCGGACCAGGGGGCGGACAATGAGCAGTTCTTC. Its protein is CATSSPDQGADNEQFF.